This is a list of T cell receptor beta chains from one sample in a study of CD8 T cells in ankylosing spondylitis. TCRdb re-called the 5' RACE reads with MiXCR, one entry per CDR3 protein. The table lists about 360,000 distinct CDR3 sequences, roughly 20% of them singletons. Sequenced material: blood, either unsorted or a sorted T cell fraction (not recorded which). These receptors were collected from a male donor with ankylosing spondylitis or in good health (not recorded which). Each CDR3 is given with its conserved first and last residue. The size entry is marked missing in some rows and otherwise reads once, few, many or a size class.

J	size	V	CDR3
TRBJ2-3	.	TRBV27	CASSLSSGGPDTQYF
TRBJ2-7	few	TRBV20-1	CSASNVREDTYEQYF
TRBJ2-7	.	TRBV3-1	CASSQDRTGTGGIEQYF
TRBJ2-1	few	TRBV5-6	CASSLALRGNEQFF
TRBJ1-1	many	TRBV13	CASSLEGVNTEAFF
TRBJ2-7	.	TRBV7-9	CASSTRDRVYEQYF
TRBJ2-2	.	TRBV24-1	CATSDTVTTGELFF
TRBJ2-1	.	TRBV10-3	CAISETLGSEQFF
TRBJ2-5	few	TRBV6-1	CASLPNGGVQETQYF
TRBJ2-3	few	TRBV6-5	CASSLSGGWADTQYF
TRBJ2-7	few	TRBV6-1	CASYPSGTYEMEQYF
TRBJ2-7	few	TRBV5-1	CASSLEGTTYEQYF
TRBJ2-1	.	TRBV10-3	CAISGLGLERGDEQFF
TRBJ2-5	.	TRBV7-3	CASSGNLEETQYF
TRBJ2-7	.	TRBV27	CASSPVMMRDRAYEQYF
TRBJ2-7	.	TRBV7-9	CASSAQGSYEQYF
TRBJ2-5	.	TRBV6-1	CASSSGQGGWETQYF
TRBJ2-4	few	TRBV11-3	CASSLVGGADNGKNIQYF
TRBJ2-7	.	TRBV7-3	CASSLSGQAYEQYF
TRBJ2-5	.	TRBV12-3/TRBV12-4	CASSPFFGVQETQYF
TRBJ2-5	.	TRBV25-1	CASSELVRGALFFQETQYF
TRBJ2-1	many	TRBV7-9	CASSFRTGGRDEQFF
TRBJ2-5	many	TRBV27	CASSLSGQETQYF
TRBJ2-6	few	TRBV10-3	CAISDPARGEAGANVLTF
TRBJ2-1	.	TRBV7-3	CASSDLADQNNEQFF
TRBJ2-7	.	TRBV12-3/TRBV12-4	CASSPWTSYEQYF
TRBJ2-2	.	TRBV6-1	CASSRTVYSFHTGELFF
TRBJ2-5	.	TRBV13	CASSPQRGGTQETQYF
TRBJ2-7	.	TRBV30	CALLGQSYEQYF
TRBJ1-1	.	TRBV4-1	CASSHLPPQHTEAFF
TRBJ2-2	.	TRBV29-1	CSVEDGANTGELFF
TRBJ1-1	.	TRBV3-1	CASSQDMGARTEAFF
TRBJ2-7	few	TRBV4-2	CASSQDQGSSYEQYF
TRBJ2-3	few	TRBV20-1	CSARALPTDTQYF
TRBJ2-1	.	TRBV6-1	CASSMGLGGNEQFF